The 5 T cell receptor beta chains below were found in one sample sequenced in a study of blood T cell repertoires in COVID-19. Libraries were prepared by immunoSEQ multiplex PCR; TCRdb keeps only in-frame clonotypes and omits some of them. The sample includes around 25,000 clones, roughly 91% of them seen just once. Sequenced input: peripheral blood. The receptor set was obtained from a human donor with active COVID-19. The donor label of this sample is uncertain.

The CDR3 region is CASSSVGGDQPQHF. The CDR3 DNA reads TGTGCCAGCAGCAGCGTTGGAGGGGATCAGCCCCAGCATTTT. V gene TRBV11-2 combines with J gene TRBJ1-5; D possibly corresponds to TRBD1 (5 bases). Germline-derived CDR1 and CDR2 are SGHAT and FQNNGV. V was trimmed by 5 bases and J by 5 bases, leaving 13 bases between them. There are 14 residues in the CDR3.

This chain joins TRBV13 and TRBJ2-1, with 15 positions matching TRBD2. The CDR3 runs to 19 residues. Trimming cost V 5 bases and J 2 bases; bases outside gene matches: 10. Germline V gene sequence: CDR1 PRHDT, CDR2 FYEKMQ (reference sequence). As DNA, the CDR3 is TGTGCCAGCAGCCCCGGGACTAGCGGGGGGACAACTCCCTACAATGAGCAGTTCTTC. It yields the protein CASSPGTSGGTTPYNEQFF. Combining the CDR3 with reference TRBV13 and TRBJ2-1 gives the whole variable domain AAGVIQSPRHLIKEKRETATLKCYPIPRHDTVYWYQQGPGQDPQFLISFYEKMQSDKGSIPDRFSAQQFSDYHSELNMSSLELGDSALYFCASSPGTSGGTTPYNEQFFGPGTRLTVL.

This chain links TRBV9 with TRBJ1-4; D may be TRBD1 (6 bases). CDR3 length equals 17 residues. Germline assignment: CDR1 SGDLS and CDR2 YYNGEE. Trimming left V 0 bases short and J 2 bases short, with 14 bases between. The CDR3 DNA reads as TGTGCCAGCAGCGTAGCGGGGCAGGGGTTCACTAATGAAAAACTGTTTTTT. Protein: CASSVAGQGFTNEKLFF.

This chain links TRBV5-4 with TRBJ2-5, with 10 bases lining up with TRBD2. Germline CDR1 reads SGHNT; CDR2 reads YYREEE (reference sequence). The CDR3 length is 15 residues. V gave up 3 bases and J gave up 4 bases; unmatched junction bases: 6. In DNA form, the CDR3 reads TGTGCCAGCAGCTCAAGCGGGGGGGTAATAGAGACCCAGTACTTC. This encodes CASSSSGGVIETQYF.

This chain joins TRBV3-1 (or the pseudogene TRBV3-2) and TRBJ2-3; 12 nucleotides line up with TRBD2. The germline V gene has CDR1 LGHDT and CDR2 YNNKEL (reference sequence). The CDR3 totals 17 residues. Trimming removed 0 bases from V and 4 bases from J; junction bases left unmatched: 5. DNA of the CDR3: TGTGCCAGCAGCCAAGACAGGACTAGCGGGAACCCAGATACGCAGTATTTT. Its translation: CASSQDRTSGNPDTQYF.